This paragraph covers one T cell receptor beta chain sequence. Participants spanned ages about 18 to 100 years and resided in 20 to 30 US areas. Grouping used clinical history reported by participants in a survey and questionnaire. This sample stems from a study of blood T cell repertoires in COVID-19. Here immunoSEQ multiplex PCR was the method, and the copy in TCRdb shows in-frame clones only, minus some. The sample consists of around 300,000 clones, almost 90% of them appearing once. V shed 0 bases, J shed 3 bases, and the junction held 5 bases outside the gene matches. Germline CDR1 reads MNHEY; CDR2 reads SMNVEV (reference sequence). The CDR3 consists of 16 residues.

The TCR comes from a young woman with acute COVID-19. Sequencing used PBMCs or T cells enriched from blood (not recorded which). The chain uses TRBV27 and TRBJ2-1, with 7 bases aligning to TRBD2. The CDR3 loop is CASSLSRGSRYNEQFF. CDR3 nucleotides: TGTGCCAGCAGTTTATCTCGCGGGAGCCGCTACAATGAGCAGTTCTTC.